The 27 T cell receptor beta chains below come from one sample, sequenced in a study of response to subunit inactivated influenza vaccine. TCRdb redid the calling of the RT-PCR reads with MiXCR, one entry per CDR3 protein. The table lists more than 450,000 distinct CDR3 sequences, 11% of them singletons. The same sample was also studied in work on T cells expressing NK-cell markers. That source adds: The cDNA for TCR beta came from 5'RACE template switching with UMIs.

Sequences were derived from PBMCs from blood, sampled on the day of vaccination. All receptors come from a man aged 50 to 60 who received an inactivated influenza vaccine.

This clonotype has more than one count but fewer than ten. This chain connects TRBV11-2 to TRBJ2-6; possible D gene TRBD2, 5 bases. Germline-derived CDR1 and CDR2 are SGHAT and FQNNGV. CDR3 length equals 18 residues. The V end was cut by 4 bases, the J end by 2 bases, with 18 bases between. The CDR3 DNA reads TGTGCCAGCAGCTCCCGGGGAGTAGGAATCCCTGGGGCCAACGTCCTGACTTTC. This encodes CASSSRGVGIPGANVLTF.

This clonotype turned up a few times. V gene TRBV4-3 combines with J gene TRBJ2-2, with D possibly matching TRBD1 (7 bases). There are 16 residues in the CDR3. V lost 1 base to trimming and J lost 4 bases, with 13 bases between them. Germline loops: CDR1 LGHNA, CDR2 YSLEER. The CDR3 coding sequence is TGCGCCAGCAGCCAAGGGAGGGGGCGAACCACCGGGGAGCTGTTTTTT. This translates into CASSQGRGRTTGELFF.

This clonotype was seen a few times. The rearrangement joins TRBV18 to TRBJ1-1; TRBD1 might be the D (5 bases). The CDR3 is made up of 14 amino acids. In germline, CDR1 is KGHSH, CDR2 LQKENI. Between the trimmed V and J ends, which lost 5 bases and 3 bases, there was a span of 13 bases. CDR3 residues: CASSYRGLDTEAFF. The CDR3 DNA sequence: TGTGCCAGCTCATACCGGGGGTTGGACACTGAAGCTTTCTTT.

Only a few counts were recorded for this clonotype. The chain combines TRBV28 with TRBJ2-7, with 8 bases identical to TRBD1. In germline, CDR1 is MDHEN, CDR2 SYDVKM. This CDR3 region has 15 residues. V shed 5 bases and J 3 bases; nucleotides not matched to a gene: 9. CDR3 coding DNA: TGTGCCAGCAGTATTGGGACAGGCCAGCTCTACGAGCAGTACTTC. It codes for CASSIGTGQLYEQYF. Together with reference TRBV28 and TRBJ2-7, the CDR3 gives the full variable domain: DVKVTQSSRYLVKRTGEKVFLECVQDMDHENMFWYRQDPGLGLRLIYFSYDVKMKEKGDIPEGYSVSREKKERFSLILESASTNQTSMYLCASSIGTGQLYEQYFGPGTRLTVT.

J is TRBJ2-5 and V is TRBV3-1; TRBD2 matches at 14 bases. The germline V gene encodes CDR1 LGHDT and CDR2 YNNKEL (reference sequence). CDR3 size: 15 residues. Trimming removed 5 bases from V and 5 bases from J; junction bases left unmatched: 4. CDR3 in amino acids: CASSKRTSGGETQYF. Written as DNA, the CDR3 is TGTGCCAGCAGCAAAAGGACTAGCGGGGGGGAGACCCAGTACTTC.

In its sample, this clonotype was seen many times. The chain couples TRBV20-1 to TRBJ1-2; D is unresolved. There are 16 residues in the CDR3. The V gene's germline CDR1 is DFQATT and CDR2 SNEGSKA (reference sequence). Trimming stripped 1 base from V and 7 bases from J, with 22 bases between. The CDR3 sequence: CSARVGGGFGIFGYTF. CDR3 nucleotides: TGCAGTGCTAGAGTGGGAGGCGGCTTTGGGATTTTTGGCTACACCTTC.

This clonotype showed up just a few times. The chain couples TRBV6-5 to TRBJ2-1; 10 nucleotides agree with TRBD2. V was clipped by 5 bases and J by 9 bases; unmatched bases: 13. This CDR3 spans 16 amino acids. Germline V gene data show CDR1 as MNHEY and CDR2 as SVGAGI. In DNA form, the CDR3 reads TGTGCCAGCAGTACCGAAGTAGCGGGGGGAGGGAGTGAGCAGTTCTTC. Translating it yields CASSTEVAGGGSEQFF.

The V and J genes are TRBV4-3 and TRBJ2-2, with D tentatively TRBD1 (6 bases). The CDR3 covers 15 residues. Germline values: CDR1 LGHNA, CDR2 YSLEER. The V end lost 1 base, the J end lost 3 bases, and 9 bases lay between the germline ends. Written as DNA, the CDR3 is TGCGCCAGCAGCCAAGTCAGGGGTTACACCGGGGAGCTGTTTTTT. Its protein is CASSQVRGYTGELFF.

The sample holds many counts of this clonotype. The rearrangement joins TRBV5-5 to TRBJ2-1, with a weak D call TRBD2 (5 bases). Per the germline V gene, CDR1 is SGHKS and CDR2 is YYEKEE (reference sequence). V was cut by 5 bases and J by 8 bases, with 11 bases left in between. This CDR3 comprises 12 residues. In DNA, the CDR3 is TGTGCCAGCAGTTCAGCGGTTTATGAGCAGTTCTTC. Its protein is CASSSAVYEQFF.

CDR3 coding DNA: TGTGCCAGCAGCCAAAATTACCAAGAGACCCAGTACTTC. Protein sequence: CASSQNYQETQYF. The chain employs TRBV3-1 and TRBJ2-5; D remains unclear. The CDR3 has 13 residues. Germline V CDR1 and CDR2: LGHDT, YNNKEL (reference sequence). V was pared by 2 bases and J by 0 bases, with 4 bases between.

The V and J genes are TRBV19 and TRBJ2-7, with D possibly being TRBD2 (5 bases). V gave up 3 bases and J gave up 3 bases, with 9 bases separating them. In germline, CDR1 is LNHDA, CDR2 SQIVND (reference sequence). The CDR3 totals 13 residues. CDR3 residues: CASSIGMGYEQYF. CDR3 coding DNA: TGTGCCAGTAGTATCGGGATGGGCTACGAGCAGTACTTC.

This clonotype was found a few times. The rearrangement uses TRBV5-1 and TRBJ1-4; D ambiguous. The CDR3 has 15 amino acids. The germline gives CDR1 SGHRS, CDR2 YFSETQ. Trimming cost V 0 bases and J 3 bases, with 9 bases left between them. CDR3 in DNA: TGCGCCAGCAGCTTGGACGGGCGGGCTAATGAAAAACTGTTTTTT. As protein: CASSLDGRANEKLFF.

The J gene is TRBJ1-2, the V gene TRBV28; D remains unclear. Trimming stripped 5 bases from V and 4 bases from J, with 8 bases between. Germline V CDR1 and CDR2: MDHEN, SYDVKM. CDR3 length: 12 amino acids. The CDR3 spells CASSGFGYGYTF. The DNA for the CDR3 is TGTGCCAGCAGTGGGTTCGGCTATGGCTACACCTTC.

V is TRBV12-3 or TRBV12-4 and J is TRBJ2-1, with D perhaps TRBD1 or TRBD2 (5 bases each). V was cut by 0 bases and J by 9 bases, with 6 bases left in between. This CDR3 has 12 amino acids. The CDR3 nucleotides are TGTGCCAGCAGTTTAGCCGGGACTGAGCAGTTCTTC. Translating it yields CASSLAGTEQFF.

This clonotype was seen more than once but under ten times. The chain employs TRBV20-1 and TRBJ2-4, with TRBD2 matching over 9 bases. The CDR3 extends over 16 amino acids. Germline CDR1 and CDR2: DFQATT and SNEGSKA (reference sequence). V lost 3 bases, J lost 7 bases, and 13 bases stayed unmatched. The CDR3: CSASLAGMVSGNIQYF. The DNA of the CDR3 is TGCAGTGCTAGCCTAGCGGGGATGGTGTCAGGGAACATTCAGTACTTC.

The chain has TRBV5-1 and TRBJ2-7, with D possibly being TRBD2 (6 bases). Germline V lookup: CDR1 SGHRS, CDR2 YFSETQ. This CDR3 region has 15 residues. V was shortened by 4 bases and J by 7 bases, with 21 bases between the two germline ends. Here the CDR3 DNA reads TGCGCCAGCAGCGTAGGGCATACTTCGGGGGATGAGCAGTACTTC. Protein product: CASSVGHTSGDEQYF.

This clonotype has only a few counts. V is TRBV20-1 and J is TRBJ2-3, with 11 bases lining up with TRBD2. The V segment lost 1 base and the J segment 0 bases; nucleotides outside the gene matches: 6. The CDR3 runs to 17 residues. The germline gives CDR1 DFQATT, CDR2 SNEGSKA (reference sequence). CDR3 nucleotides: TGCAGTGCTAGAGTCGGGACTAGCGGACCTAGCACAGATACGCAGTATTTT. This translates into CSARVGTSGPSTDTQYF.

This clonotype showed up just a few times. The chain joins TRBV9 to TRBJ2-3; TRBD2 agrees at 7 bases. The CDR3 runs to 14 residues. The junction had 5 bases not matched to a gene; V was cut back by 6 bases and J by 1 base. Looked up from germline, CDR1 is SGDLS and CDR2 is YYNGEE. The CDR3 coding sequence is TGTGCCAGCAATCCCAGCGGGGGCACAGATACGCAGTATTTT. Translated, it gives CASNPSGGTDTQYF.

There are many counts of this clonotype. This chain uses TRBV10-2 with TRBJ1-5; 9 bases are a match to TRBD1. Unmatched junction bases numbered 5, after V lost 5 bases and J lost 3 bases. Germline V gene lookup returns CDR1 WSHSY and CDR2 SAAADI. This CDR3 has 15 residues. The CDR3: CASSPGTGFNQPQHF. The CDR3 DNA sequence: TGCGCCAGCAGTCCCGGGACAGGGTTCAATCAGCCCCAGCATTTT.

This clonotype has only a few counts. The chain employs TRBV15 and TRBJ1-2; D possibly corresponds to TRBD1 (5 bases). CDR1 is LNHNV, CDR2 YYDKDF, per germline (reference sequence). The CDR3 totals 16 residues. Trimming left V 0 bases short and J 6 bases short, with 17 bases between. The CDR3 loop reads CATSRDGGTPRDGYTF. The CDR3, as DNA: TGTGCCACCAGCAGAGACGGTGGGACTCCGCGGGATGGCTACACCTTC.

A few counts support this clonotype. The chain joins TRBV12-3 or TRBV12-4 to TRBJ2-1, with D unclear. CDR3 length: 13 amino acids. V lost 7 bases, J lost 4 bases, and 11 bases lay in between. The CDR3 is CASNSRAYNEQFF. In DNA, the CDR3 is TGTGCCAGCAACTCTCGGGCGTACAATGAGCAGTTCTTC.

CDR3 coding DNA: TGTGCCAGCAGCTTAATCGACAGCACCTACGAGCAGTACTTC. Translated: CASSLIDSTYEQYF. The genes are TRBV7-6 and TRBJ2-7; tentatively, D is TRBD1 (5 bases). Germline CDR1 is SGHVS and CDR2 is FNYEAQ. The V and J ends lost 2 bases and 2 bases respectively, with 10 bases between them. This CDR3 comprises 14 residues.

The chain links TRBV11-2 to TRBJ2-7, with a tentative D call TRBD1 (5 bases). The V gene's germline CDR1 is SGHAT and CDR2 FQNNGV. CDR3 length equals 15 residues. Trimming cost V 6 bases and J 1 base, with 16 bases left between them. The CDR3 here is CASRYLGQTSYEQYF. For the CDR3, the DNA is TGTGCCAGCAGGTACTTGGGGCAGACTTCCTACGAGCAGTACTTC. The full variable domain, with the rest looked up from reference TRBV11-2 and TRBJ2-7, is EAGVAQSPRYKIIEKRQSVAFWCNPISGHATLYWYQQILGQGPKLLIQFQNNGVVDDSQLPKDRFSAERLKGVDSTLKIQPAKLEDSAVYLCASRYLGQTSYEQYFGPGTRLTVT.

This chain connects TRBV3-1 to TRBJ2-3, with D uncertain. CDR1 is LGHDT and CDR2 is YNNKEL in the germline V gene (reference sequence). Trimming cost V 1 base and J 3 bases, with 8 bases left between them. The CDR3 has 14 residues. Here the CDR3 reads CASSQVYGTDTQYF. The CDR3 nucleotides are TGTGCCAGCAGCCAAGTGTACGGGACAGATACGCAGTATTTT.

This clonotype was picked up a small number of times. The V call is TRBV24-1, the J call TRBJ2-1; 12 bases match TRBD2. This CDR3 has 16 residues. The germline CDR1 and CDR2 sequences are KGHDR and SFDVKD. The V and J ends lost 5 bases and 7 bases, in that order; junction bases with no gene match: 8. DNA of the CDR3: TGTGCCACCAGTGCCACTAGCGGGAGGTATGGGAATGAGCAGTTCTTC. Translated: CATSATSGRYGNEQFF.

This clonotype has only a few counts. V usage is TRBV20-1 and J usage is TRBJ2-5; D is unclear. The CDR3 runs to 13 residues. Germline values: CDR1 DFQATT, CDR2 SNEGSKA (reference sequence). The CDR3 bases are TGCAGCGCGGAGAGGAGCAACCAAGAGACCCAGTACTTC. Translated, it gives CSAERSNQETQYF.

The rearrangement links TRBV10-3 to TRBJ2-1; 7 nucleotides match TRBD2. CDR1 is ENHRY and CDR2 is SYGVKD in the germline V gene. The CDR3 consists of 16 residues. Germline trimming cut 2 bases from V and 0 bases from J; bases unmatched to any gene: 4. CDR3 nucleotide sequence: TGTGCCATCAGTGAGGGGGGGGTGGACTCCTACAATGAGCAGTTCTTC. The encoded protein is CAISEGGVDSYNEQFF.